This T cell receptor (beta chain) is drawn from a study of T cell repertoires in cytomegalovirus infection. Study background: Shared public TCR beta signatures pointed to both CMV infection and a matching HLA type.

This clonotype has just a few counts. What it binds is not known. Study-level findings and limits: HLA-C-restricted CMV-specific TCR beta clonotypes were dominant in the ex vivo response.

CDR1 is MNHEY, CDR2 SMNVEV, per germline (reference sequence). V dropped 5 bases and J dropped 7 bases, with 11 bases sitting between them. The CDR3 has 12 amino acids. TCRdb itself ran the reads through MiXCR, one entry per CDR3 protein. The sample has roughly 300,000 distinct CDR3 sequences, approximately 9.5% seen once. The chain couples TRBV27 to TRBJ1-1; TRBD1 might be the D (5 bases). The sample comprised PBMCs. The clonotype originates from a human donor in good health (CMV status not recorded). Some clones in this sample may be carry-over from other donors' samples. The CDR3 region has the DNA TGTGCCAGCAGTCAATCAGGGTGTGAAGCTTTCTTT. This codes for CASSQSGCEAFF.